A selection of T cell receptor beta chains follows, all from one sample in a study of shared clonotypes between healthy human individuals. Generated by immunoSEQ multiplex PCR, the TCRdb table keeps only in-frame clones and is missing some. The table lists around 1.5 million clones, 95% to 99% of them singletons. Sequencing was performed on naive CD4+ T cells sorted from blood. The receptors here all came from a man aged 25-45 years in good health. CDR3s include the opening cysteine and the closing phenylalanine or tryptophan. A D gene is named only where the DNA matches it firmly. Some rows mark clone size as missing; the rest say once, few, many or name a class of expanded clone.

abundance | j_gene | d_gene | v_gene | CDR3nt | CDR3aa
NA | TRBJ1-3 | NA | TRBV9 | TGTGCCAGCAGCGTAACACCCCCGAGGACTGGAAACACCATATATTTT | CASSVTPPRTGNTIYF
NA | TRBJ2-2 | NA | TRBV14 | TGTGCCAGCAGCCAAGGATTTATTGGATATTCGAACACCGGGGAGCTGTTTTTT | CASSQGFIGYSNTGELFF
NA | TRBJ2-2 | TRBD2 | TRBV4-1 | TGCGCCAGCAGCCAAGTTCGAGCGGGAGTAACCGGGGAGCTGTTTTTT | CASSQVRAGVTGELFF
once | TRBJ2-2 | TRBD2 | TRBV5-4 | TGTGCCAGCAGCTTGGGGGCCTCTAGCGGAGTGGGCACCGGGGAGCTGTTTTTT | CASSLGASSGVGTGELFF
NA | TRBJ2-5 | NA | TRBV27 | TGTGCCAGCAGTTTAACCCGGAACCCTAAAGAGACCCAGTACTTC | CASSLTRNPKETQYF
NA | TRBJ2-3 | NA | TRBV7-8 | TGTGCCAGCAGCTTAGTTCTAGCGAGTAGCACAGATACGCAGTATTTT | CASSLVLASSTDTQYF
NA | TRBJ2-7 | NA | TRBV5-4 | TGTGCCAGCAGCTTGGGGGGGACCTACGAGCAGTACTTC | CASSLGGTYEQYF
once | TRBJ2-2 | TRBD2 | TRBV14 | TGTGCCAGCAGCCAAGAGCTCGGACTAGCGAAAAACACCGGGGAGCTGTTTTTT | CASSQELGLAKNTGELFF
NA | TRBJ2-1 | NA | TRBV5-6 | TGTGCCAGCAGCTTGTTTGGGGCAAACAATGAGCAGTTCTTC | CASSLFGANNEQFF
NA | TRBJ2-1 | TRBD2 | TRBV30 | TGTGCCTGGGCCGGGACTAGCGGGAGTTTCTCCTACAATGAGCAGTTCTTC | CAWAGTSGSFSYNEQFF
NA | TRBJ2-5 | TRBD1 | TRBV4-1 | TGCGCCAGCAGCCAAGATCCGACAGGGGTGGAGACCCAGTACTTC | CASSQDPTGVETQYF
NA | TRBJ1-2 | NA | TRBV6-5 | TGTGCCACCTCAGGACAAGGTCATGGCTACACCTTC | CATSGQGHGYTF